This TCR beta chain was documented in a study of blood T cell repertoires in COVID-19. Study-wide context: T cells, B-cell-depleted T cells, or PBMCs supplied cDNA or gDNA.

As originally analysed: Estimation of nucleated cell counts relied on the amplification of reference gene primers. This table comes from immunoSEQ multiplex PCR, and its TCRdb copy is limited to in-frame clones, with some not included. The V and J calls and clone size were taken over from that table, and D and trimming were inferred from the DNA. The sample carries about 210,000 clones, roughly four fifths recorded once. V shed 4 bases, J shed 6 bases, and the junction held 14 bases outside the gene matches. The CDR3 covers 17 residues. Germline V CDR1 and CDR2: SGHAT, FQNNGV. Material: PBMCs or T cells enriched from blood (not recorded which). The chain carries TRBV11-2 and TRBJ2-1, with TRBD2 matching 8 bases. The receptor was isolated from a man aged 35-49 years who had recovered from COVID-19. This CDR3 reads CASSSTVTAGGSNEQFF. CDR3 nucleotide sequence: TGTGCCAGCAGCTCGACGGTGACGGCGGGGGGAAGCAATGAGCAGTTCTTC. The full variable domain, in which reference TRBV11-2 and TRBJ2-1 provide the parts outside the CDR3, is EAGVAQSPRYKIIEKRQSVAFWCNPISGHATLYWYQQILGQGPKLLIQFQNNGVVDDSQLPKDRFSAERLKGVDSTLKIQPAKLEDSAVYLCASSSTVTAGGSNEQFFGPGTRLTVL.